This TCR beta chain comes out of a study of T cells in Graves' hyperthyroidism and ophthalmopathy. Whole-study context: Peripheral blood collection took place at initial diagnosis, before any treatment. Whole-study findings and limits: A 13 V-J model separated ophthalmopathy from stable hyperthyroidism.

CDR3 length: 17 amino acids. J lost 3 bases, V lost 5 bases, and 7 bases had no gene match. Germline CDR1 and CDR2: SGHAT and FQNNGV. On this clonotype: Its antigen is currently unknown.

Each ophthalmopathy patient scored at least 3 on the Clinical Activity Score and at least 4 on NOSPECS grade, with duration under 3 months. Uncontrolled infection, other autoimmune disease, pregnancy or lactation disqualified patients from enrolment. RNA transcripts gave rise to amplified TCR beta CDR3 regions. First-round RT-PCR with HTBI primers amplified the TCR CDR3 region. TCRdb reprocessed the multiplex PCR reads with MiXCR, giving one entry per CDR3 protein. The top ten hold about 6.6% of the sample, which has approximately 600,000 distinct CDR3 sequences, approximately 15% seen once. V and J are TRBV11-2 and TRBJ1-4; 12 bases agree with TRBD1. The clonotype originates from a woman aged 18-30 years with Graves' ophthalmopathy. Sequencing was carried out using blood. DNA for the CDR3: TGTGCCAGCAGCGTCGGGACAGGGGGCATGGCTAATGAAAAACTGTTTTTT. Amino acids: CASSVGTGGMANEKLFF.